The 19 T cell receptor beta chains in this list originate from one sample, sequenced in a study of T cell repertoires in cytomegalovirus infection (dated by TCRdb to about 2019). These TCRs' antigens remain unknown. The sample's treatment or condition, from its label and the paper: in vitro stimulation with specific CMV peptide epitopes to enrich CMV-specific T cells. Instrument used: Illumina HiSeq 1500. TCRdb redid the processing of the public reads, applying fastp at Q25 and MiXCR, and retained in-frame beta chains. CDR3 protein duplicates are merged, each entry listing the most common genes and DNA. The sample yields some 120,000 distinct CDR3 sequences; about 32% were counted once. The ten largest clones take up roughly 50% of the sample. The sequences come from CD8+ T cells from cultured PBMCs, collected from culture after CMV antigen stimulation. The origin of the receptors is a human donor in good health (CMV status not recorded). Some clones in this sample may be carry-over from other donors' samples.

This chain connects TRBV4-1 to TRBJ2-2; the match to TRBD1 covers 8 bases. With 0 bases clipped from V and 2 bases from J, the junction kept 8 bases outside the gene matches. Germline loops: CDR1 MGHRA, CDR2 YSYEKL. The CDR3 has 18 residues. CDR3 in amino acids: CASSQEGAGGFNTGELFF. The CDR3 DNA reads as TGCGCCAGCAGCCAAGAAGGCGCAGGGGGCTTCAACACCGGGGAGCTGTTTTTT.

V usage is TRBV5-1 and J usage is TRBJ2-7; TRBD1 agrees at 7 bases. There are 15 residues in the CDR3. Germline CDR1 is SGHRS and CDR2 is YFSETQ. The V gene end was trimmed by 3 bases and the J gene end by 3 bases; junction bases not matched to a gene: 9. CDR3 protein: CASSSYRGSGYEQYF. The DNA for the CDR3 is TGCGCCAGCAGCTCCTACAGGGGATCAGGCTACGAGCAGTACTTC.

This clonotype was observed a handful of times. This chain connects TRBV5-4 to TRBJ2-1; tentatively, D is TRBD1 (5 bases). V was cut by 5 bases and J by 6 bases, with 9 bases left in between. Germline assignment: CDR1 SGHNT and CDR2 YYREEE (reference sequence). The CDR3 has 12 amino acids. CDR3 sequence (DNA): TGTGCCAGCAGAGGCGACAGCAATGAGCAGTTCTTC. Protein sequence: CASRGDSNEQFF.

The chain links TRBV6-5 to TRBJ2-7; unclear D gene. The length of the CDR3 is 13 residues. V gave up 6 bases and J gave up 7 bases, with 16 bases separating them. CDR1 is MNHEY, CDR2 SVGAGI, per germline. The CDR3 region is CASSPTESLEQYF. For the CDR3, the DNA is TGTGCCAGCAGCCCGACGGAGTCCTTAGAGCAGTACTTC.

Written as DNA, the CDR3 is TGTGCCAGTAGTATAGGGCCCAATCAGCCCCAGCATTTT. Amino acids: CASSIGPNQPQHF. The chain couples TRBV19 to TRBJ1-5; D gene ambiguous. The CDR3 length is 13 residues. The V end lost 1 base, the J end lost 3 bases, and 4 bases lay between the germline ends. Germline CDR1 LNHDA, CDR2 SQIVND (reference sequence).

This clonotype was recorded many times. This rearrangement joins TRBV7-8 to TRBJ2-5; TRBD1 aligns across 8 bases. J was trimmed by 5 bases and V by 4 bases; bases with no gene match: 6. Germline values: CDR1 SGHVS, CDR2 FQNEAQ. The CDR3 is made up of 14 amino acids. The CDR3 DNA sequence: TGTGCCAGCAGCTGGGGACAGGCTAGGGAGACCCAGTACTTC. Its protein is CASSWGQARETQYF.

The V call is TRBV20-1, the J call TRBJ2-2, with D perhaps TRBD1 or TRBD2 (5 bases each). Trimming took 6 bases from V and 0 from J, leaving 11 bases between them. Per germline, CDR1 DFQATT and CDR2 SNEGSKA (reference sequence). This CDR3 comprises 14 residues. CDR3 sequence: CSARDLANTGELFF. The CDR3 nucleotides read TGCAGTGCCCGGGACCTGGCGAACACCGGGGAGCTGTTTTTT.

This clonotype was detected many times. The chain combines TRBV7-9 with TRBJ2-3; 7 nucleotides line up with TRBD1. Germline lookup yields CDR1 SEHNR and CDR2 FQNEAQ (reference sequence). Trimming cost V 7 bases and J 7 bases; bases outside gene matches: 11. The CDR3 is 14 amino acids. The CDR3 reads CASTMTGIVNTQYF. Here the CDR3 DNA reads TGTGCCAGCACCATGACAGGGATTGTGAATACGCAGTATTTT.

This chain links TRBV14 with TRBJ1-1; TRBD1 matches 10 bases. The CDR3 sequence is 17 residues long. In germline, CDR1 is SGHDN, CDR2 FVKESK. The V gene end was trimmed by 0 bases and the J gene end by 2 bases; junction bases not matched to a gene: 6. CDR3 residues: CASSQEGTGVLNTEAFF. The CDR3 DNA follows: TGTGCCAGCAGCCAAGAGGGGACAGGGGTTCTAAACACTGAAGCTTTCTTT. Based on the CDR3 plus reference TRBV14 and TRBJ1-1, the full variable domain is EAGVTQFPSHSVIEKGQTVTLRCDPISGHDNLYWYRRVMGKEIKFLLHFVKESKQDESGMPNNRFLAERTGGTYSTLKVQPAELEDSGVYFCASSQEGTGVLNTEAFFGQGTRLTVV.

The chain joins TRBV7-3 to TRBJ2-7, with D unclear. The CDR3 has 13 amino acids. V lost 3 bases, J lost 3 bases, and 9 bases lay in between. The germline gives CDR1 SGHTA, CDR2 FQGTGA. This CDR3 reads CASSFGLNYEQYF. The CDR3 region has the DNA TGTGCCAGCAGCTTCGGGCTTAACTACGAGCAGTACTTC.

The chain couples TRBV11-2 to TRBJ1-6; 12 nucleotides align to TRBD1. The CDR3 sequence is 19 residues long. Germline V gene lookup returns CDR1 SGHAT and CDR2 FQNNGV. The ends lost 5 bases at V and 4 bases at J; junction bases unmatched: 12. DNA for the CDR3: TGTGCCAGCAGCCCGAGACCGGGACAGGGGGCCCGATATAATTCACCCCTCCACTTT. Protein: CASSPRPGQGARYNSPLHF.

This chain links TRBV7-2 with TRBJ1-6, with D tentatively TRBD1 (6 bases). The germline V gene has CDR1 SGHTA and CDR2 FQGNSA. The CDR3 has 17 residues. Trimming shortened V by 1 base and J by 5 bases, and 15 bases separated the two germline ends. CDR3 residues: CASSLGGHFTNNSPLHF. The CDR3 bases are TGTGCCAGCAGCTTAGGGGGACACTTTACGAATAATTCACCCCTCCACTTT. The full variable domain, rest sourced from reference TRBV7-2 and TRBJ1-6, is GAGVSQSPSNKVTEKGKDVELRCDPISGHTALYWYRQSLGQGLEFLIYFQGNSAPDKSGLPSDRFSAERTGGSVSTLTIQRTQQEDSAVYLCASSLGGHFTNNSPLHFGNGTRLTVT.

The V gene is TRBV12-3 or TRBV12-4, the J gene TRBJ2-1; 11 nucleotides match TRBD1. V lost 7 bases and J lost 11; bases outside the gene matches: 10. The CDR3 sequence is 14 residues long. The CDR3 region has the DNA TGTGCCAGCACGGTCCCCGGACAGGGGGCCCAGCAGTTCTTC. The encoded protein is CASTVPGQGAQQFF.

This clonotype was observed a handful of times. V usage is TRBV2 and J usage is TRBJ2-1; D call uncertain. Trimming took 3 bases from V and 10 from J, leaving 10 bases between them. The CDR3 totals 12 residues. Germline assignment: CDR1 SNHLY and CDR2 FYNNEI. In nucleotides, the CDR3 is TGTGCCAGCAGTGATCCTCGACCGGAGCAGTTCTTC. This translates into CASSDPRPEQFF.

The rearrangement joins TRBV6-8 to TRBJ2-7; D is possibly TRBD1 (6 bases). The CDR3 covers 13 residues. In germline, CDR1 is MNHGY, CDR2 SAAAGT. Trimming stripped 2 bases from V and 5 bases from J, with 10 bases between. The CDR3, as DNA: TGTGCCAGCAGTTACGGGGGACAAAACGAGCAGTACTTC. Its translation is CASSYGGQNEQYF.

The chain couples TRBV2 to TRBJ2-7, with 12 bases aligning to TRBD1. CDR3 length equals 17 residues. V dropped 7 bases and J dropped 4; count of bases not matched to a gene: 14. Per germline, CDR1 SNHLY and CDR2 FYNNEI. The CDR3 region is CASNSGTGGLDRYEQYF. The CDR3 DNA follows: TGTGCCAGCAATTCCGGGACAGGGGGCCTGGATCGGTACGAGCAGTACTTC.

The V call is TRBV29-1, the J call TRBJ2-1, with 8 bases aligning to TRBD1. The junction had 5 bases not matched to a gene; V was cut back by 6 bases and J by 7 bases. Germline V lookup: CDR1 SQVTM, CDR2 ANQGSEA. This CDR3 spans 12 amino acids. The CDR3 reads CSVGQGMNEQFF. CDR3 coding DNA: TGCAGCGTAGGACAGGGAATGAATGAGCAGTTCTTC.

This clonotype has ten or more counts. The chain has TRBV7-9 and TRBJ2-2, with TRBD1 matching 7 bases. Trimming removed 1 base from V and 0 bases from J; junction bases left unmatched: 5. CDR3 size: 17 residues. Germline V gene data show CDR1 as SEHNR and CDR2 as FQNEAQ (reference sequence). CDR3 in amino acids: CASSLEDRYSNTGELFF. The CDR3 DNA sequence: TGTGCCAGCAGCTTAGAGGACAGGTACTCGAACACCGGGGAGCTGTTTTTT.

There are a few counts of this clonotype. This chain links TRBV2 with TRBJ1-6; D unresolved. Per the germline V gene, CDR1 is SNHLY and CDR2 is FYNNEI. V was pared by 5 bases and J by 4 bases, with 21 bases between. The CDR3 consists of 18 residues. CDR3 amino acids: CASSRELPSLGYNSPLHF. The CDR3 region has the DNA TGTGCCAGCAGTCGAGAGTTACCCAGTCTAGGGTATAATTCACCCCTCCACTTT.